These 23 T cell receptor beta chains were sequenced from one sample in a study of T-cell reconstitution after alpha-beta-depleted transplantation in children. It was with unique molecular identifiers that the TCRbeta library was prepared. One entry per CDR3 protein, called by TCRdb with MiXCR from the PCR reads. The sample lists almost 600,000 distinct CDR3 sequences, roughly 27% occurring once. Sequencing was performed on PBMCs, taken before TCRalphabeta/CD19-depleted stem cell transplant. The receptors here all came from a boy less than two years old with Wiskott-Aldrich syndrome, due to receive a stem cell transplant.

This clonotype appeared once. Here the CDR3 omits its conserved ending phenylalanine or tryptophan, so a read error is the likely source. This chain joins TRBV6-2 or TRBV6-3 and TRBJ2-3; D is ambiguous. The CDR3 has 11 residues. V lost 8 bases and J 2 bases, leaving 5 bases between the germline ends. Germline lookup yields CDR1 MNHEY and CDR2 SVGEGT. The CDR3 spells CASAHTDTQYL. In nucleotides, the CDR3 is TGTGCCAGCGCGCACACAGATACGCAGTATTTG.

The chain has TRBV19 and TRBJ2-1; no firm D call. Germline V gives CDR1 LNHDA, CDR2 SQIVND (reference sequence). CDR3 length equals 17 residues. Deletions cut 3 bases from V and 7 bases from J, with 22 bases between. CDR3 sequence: CASSMLAGLFVANEQFF. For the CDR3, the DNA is TGTGCCAGTAGTATGCTGGCAGGATTATTTGTGGCGAATGAGCAGTTCTTC.

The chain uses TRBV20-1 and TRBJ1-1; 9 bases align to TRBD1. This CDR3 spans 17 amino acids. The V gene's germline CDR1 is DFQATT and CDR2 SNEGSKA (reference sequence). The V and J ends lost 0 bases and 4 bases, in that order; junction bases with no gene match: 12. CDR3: CSARDGTGPGGSTEAFF. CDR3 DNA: TGCAGTGCTAGAGATGGGACAGGGCCAGGGGGGAGCACTGAAGCTTTCTTT.

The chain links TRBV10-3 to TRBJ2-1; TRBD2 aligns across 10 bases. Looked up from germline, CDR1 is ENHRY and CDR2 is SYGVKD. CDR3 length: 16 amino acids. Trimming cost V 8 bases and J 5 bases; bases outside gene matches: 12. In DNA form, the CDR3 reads TGTGCCATCGGGATCCACCAGCGGGAGGGTGACAATGAGCAGTTCTTC. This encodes CAIGIHQREGDNEQFF.

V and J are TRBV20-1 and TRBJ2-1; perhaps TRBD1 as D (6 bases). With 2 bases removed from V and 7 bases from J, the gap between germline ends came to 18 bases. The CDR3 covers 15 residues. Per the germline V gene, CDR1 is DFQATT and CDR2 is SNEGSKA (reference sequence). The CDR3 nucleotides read TGCAGTGCTAGAAGGGGCCAGGGGCCCTTGAATGAGCAGTTCTTC. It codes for CSARRGQGPLNEQFF.

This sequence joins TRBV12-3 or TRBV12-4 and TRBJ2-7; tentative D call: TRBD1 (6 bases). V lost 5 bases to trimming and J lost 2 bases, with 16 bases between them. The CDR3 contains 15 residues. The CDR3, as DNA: TGTGCCAGCAGTCCAGGGGAGCGACTGGCCTACGAGCAGTACTTC. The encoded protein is CASSPGERLAYEQYF.

The CDR3 nucleotides read TGCAGTGCTAGAGTTACCACAGATACGCAGTATTTT. Translating it yields CSARVTTDTQYF. The chain carries TRBV20-1 and TRBJ2-3; D uncertain. The germline V gene has CDR1 DFQATT and CDR2 SNEGSKA (reference sequence). V lost 1 base and J 2 bases, leaving 4 bases between the germline ends. The CDR3 covers 12 residues.

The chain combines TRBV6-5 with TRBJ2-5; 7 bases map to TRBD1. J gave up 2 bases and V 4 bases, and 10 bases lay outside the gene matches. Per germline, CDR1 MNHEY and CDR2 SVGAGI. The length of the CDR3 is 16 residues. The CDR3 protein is CASSWALTGSQETQYF. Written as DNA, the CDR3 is TGTGCCAGCAGTTGGGCCCTGACAGGGTCTCAAGAGACCCAGTACTTC.

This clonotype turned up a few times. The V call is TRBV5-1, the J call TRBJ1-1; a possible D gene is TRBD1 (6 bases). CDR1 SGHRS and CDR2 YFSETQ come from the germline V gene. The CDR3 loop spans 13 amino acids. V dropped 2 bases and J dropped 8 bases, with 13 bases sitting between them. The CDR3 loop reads CASSFTGTYEAFF. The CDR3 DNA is TGCGCCAGCAGCTTTACAGGGACTTACGAAGCTTTCTTT.

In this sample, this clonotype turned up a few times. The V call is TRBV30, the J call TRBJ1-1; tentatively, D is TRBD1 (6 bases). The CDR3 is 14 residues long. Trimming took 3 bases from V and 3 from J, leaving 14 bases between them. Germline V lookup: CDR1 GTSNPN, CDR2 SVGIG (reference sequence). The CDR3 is CAWREQGRDTEAFF. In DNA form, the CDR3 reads TGTGCCTGGAGAGAACAGGGCAGGGACACTGAAGCTTTCTTT.

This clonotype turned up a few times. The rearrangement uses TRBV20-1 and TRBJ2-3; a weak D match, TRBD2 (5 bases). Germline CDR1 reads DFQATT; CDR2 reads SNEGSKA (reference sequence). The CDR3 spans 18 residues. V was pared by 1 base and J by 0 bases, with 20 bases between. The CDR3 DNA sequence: TGCAGTGCTAGAGGGTTAGGTGGGAGCCACTATAGCACAGATACGCAGTATTTT. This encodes CSARGLGGSHYSTDTQYF.

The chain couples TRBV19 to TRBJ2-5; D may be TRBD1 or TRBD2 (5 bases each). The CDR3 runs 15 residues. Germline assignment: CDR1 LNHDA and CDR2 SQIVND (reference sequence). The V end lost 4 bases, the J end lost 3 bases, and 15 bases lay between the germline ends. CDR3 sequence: CASSTGTPVEETQYF. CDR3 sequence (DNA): TGTGCCAGTAGTACCGGGACCCCCGTCGAAGAGACCCAGTACTTC.

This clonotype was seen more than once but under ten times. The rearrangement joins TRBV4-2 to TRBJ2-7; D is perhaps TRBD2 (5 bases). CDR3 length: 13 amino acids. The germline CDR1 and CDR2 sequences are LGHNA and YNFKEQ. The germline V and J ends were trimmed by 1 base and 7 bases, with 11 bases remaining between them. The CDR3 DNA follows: TGTGCCAGCAGCCAAGCTGGGAGTTGGGAGCAGTACTTC. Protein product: CASSQAGSWEQYF.

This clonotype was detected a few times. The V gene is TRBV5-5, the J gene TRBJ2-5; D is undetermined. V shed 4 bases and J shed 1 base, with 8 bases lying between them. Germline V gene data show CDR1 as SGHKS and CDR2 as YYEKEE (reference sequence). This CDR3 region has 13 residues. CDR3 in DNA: TGTGCCAGCAGCCGGCCTTTCCAAGAGACCCAGTACTTC. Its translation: CASSRPFQETQYF.

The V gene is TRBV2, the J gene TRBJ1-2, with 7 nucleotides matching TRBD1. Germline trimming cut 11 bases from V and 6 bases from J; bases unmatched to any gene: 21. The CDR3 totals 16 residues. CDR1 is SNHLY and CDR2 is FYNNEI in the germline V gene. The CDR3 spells CAGLSLRQGPVHGYTF. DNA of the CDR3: TGTGCCGGCCTCTCACTCCGACAGGGTCCGGTCCATGGCTACACCTTC.

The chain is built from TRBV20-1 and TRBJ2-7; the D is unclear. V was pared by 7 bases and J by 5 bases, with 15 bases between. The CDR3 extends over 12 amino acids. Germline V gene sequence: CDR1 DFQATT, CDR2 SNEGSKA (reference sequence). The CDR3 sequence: CSVLVIGNEQYF. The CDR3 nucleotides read TGCAGTGTCTTGGTGATTGGAAACGAGCAGTACTTC.

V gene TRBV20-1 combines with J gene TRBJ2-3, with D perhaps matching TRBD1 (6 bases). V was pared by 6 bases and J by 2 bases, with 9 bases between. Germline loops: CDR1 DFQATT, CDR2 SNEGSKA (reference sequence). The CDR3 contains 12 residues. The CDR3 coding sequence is TGCAGTGCACAGGGAACCACAGATACGCAGTATTTT. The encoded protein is CSAQGTTDTQYF.

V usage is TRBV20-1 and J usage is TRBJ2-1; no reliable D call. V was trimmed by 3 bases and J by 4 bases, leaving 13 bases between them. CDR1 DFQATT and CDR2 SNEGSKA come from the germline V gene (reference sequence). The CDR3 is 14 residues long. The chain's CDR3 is CSARARYPYNEQFF. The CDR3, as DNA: TGCAGTGCTAGGGCTCGCTACCCTTACAATGAGCAGTTCTTC.

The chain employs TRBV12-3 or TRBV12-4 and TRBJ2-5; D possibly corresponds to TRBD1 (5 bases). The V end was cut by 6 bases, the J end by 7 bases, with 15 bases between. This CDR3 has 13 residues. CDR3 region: CASRNLGLVTQYF. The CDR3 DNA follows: TGTGCCAGCAGGAACCTGGGGCTCGTGACCCAGTACTTC.

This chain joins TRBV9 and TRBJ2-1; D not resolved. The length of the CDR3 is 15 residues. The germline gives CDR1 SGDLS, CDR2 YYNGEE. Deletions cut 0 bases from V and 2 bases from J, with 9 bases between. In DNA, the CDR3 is TGTGCCAGCAGCGTAGGGGTGCTAGCCTACAATGAGCAGTTCTTC. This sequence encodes CASSVGVLAYNEQFF.

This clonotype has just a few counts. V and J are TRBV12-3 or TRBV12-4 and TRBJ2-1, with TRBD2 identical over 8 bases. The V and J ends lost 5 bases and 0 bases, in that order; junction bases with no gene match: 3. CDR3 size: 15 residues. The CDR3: CASSRGTSSYNEQFF. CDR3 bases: TGTGCCAGCAGTCGCGGGACTAGCTCCTACAATGAGCAGTTCTTC.

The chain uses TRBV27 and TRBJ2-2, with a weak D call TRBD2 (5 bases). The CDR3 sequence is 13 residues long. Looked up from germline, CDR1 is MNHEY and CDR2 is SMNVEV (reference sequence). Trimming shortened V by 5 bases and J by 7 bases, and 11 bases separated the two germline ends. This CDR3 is CASSPTAVGELFF. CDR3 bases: TGTGCCAGCAGTCCTACAGCGGTCGGGGAGCTGTTTTTT.

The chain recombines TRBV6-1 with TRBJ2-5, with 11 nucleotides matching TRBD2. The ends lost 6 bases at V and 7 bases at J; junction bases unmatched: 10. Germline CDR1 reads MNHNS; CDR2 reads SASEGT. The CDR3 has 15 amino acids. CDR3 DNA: TGTGCCAGCAGACCTACTAGCGGGAGCCCGGGGACCCAGTACTTC. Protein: CASRPTSGSPGTQYF.